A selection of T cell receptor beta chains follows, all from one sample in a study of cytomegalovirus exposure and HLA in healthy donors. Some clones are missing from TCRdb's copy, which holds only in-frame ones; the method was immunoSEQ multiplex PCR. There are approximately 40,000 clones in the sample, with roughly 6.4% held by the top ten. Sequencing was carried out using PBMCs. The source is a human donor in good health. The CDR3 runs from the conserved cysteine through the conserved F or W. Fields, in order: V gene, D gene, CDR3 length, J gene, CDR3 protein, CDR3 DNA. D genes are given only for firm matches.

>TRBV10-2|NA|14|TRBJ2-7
CASSEEGISYEQYF
TGCGCCAGCAGTGAGGAGGGAATCTCCTACGAGCAGTACTTC
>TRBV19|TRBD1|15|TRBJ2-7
CASSGRQGIPVEQYF
TGTGCCAGTAGTGGCAGACAGGGAATTCCCGTCGAGCAGTACTTC
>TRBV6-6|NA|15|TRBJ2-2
CASSYSPANTGELFF
TGTGCCAGCAGTTACTCGCCGGCGAACACCGGGGAGCTGTTTTTT
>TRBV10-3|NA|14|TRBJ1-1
CAISDGGSHTEAFF
TGTGCCATCAGTGACGGAGGGAGCCACACTGAAGCTTTCTTT
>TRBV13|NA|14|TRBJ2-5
CASSSRVRGETQYF
TGTGCCAGCAGCTCCCGGGTTAGGGGCGAGACCCAGTACTTC
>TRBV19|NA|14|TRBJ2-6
CATLDGAGANVLTF
TGTGCCACTTTAGACGGGGCTGGGGCCAACGTCCTGACTTTC
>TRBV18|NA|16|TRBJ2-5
CASSRWGGRDQETQYF
TGTGCCAGCTCCCGGTGGGGAGGTCGAGACCAAGAGACCCAGTACTTC
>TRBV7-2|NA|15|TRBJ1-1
CASSLDTGGVTEAFF
TGTGCCAGCAGCTTAGATACCGGCGGGGTAACTGAAGCTTTCTTT
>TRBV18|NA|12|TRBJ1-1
CASSPRDSEAFF
TGTGCCAGCTCACCGAGAGACTCTGAAGCTTTCTTT
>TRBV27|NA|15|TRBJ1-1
CASSLSTAGTTEAFF
TGTGCCAGCAGTTTATCGACGGCAGGAACCACTGAAGCTTTCTTT